Below are 15 T cell receptor beta chains sequenced from a single sample in a study of blood T cell repertoires in COVID-19. Only in-frame clones appear in the TCRdb table, and some are missing; sequencing was by immunoSEQ multiplex PCR. The data hold 130,000 to 150,000 clones, with 85% observed a single time. Sample: peripheral blood. These receptor sequences come from a woman between 40 and 55 years old with active or convalescent COVID-19.

CDR3 in amino acids: CASQPTLNTEAFF. The CDR3 DNA reads TGTGCCTCACAACCGACTTTAAACACTGAAGCTTTCTTT. The V and J genes are TRBV6-5 and TRBJ1-1; D remains unclear. In germline, CDR1 is MNHEY, CDR2 SVGAGI. The CDR3 runs 13 residues. The V end lost 11 bases, the J end lost 2 bases, and 15 bases lay between the germline ends.

The gene calls are TRBV11-2 and TRBJ1-2, with D possibly being TRBD1 (5 bases). Germline V gives CDR1 SGHAT, CDR2 FQNNGV. V lost 7 bases and J 6 bases, leaving 12 bases between the germline ends. This CDR3 contains 12 residues. The CDR3 bases are TGTGCCAGCAAAAGGGGTGAGGATGGCTACACCTTC. This sequence encodes CASKRGEDGYTF.

V and J are TRBV30 and TRBJ1-2; D is undetermined. Trimming cost V 3 bases and J 4 bases, with 9 bases left between them. The CDR3 length is 12 residues. Germline V gene sequence: CDR1 GTSNPN, CDR2 SVGIG (reference sequence). CDR3 sequence reads: CAWRLPGYGYTF. As DNA, the CDR3 is TGTGCCTGGAGACTTCCGGGCTATGGCTACACCTTC.

About this clone itself: The identical CDR3 is also encoded by other nucleotide sequences in the sample. V is TRBV7-9 and J is TRBJ2-3; weak D call: TRBD2 (5 bases). This CDR3 contains 15 residues. V was shortened by 5 bases and J by 2 bases, with 14 bases between the two germline ends. The germline V gene encodes CDR1 SEHNR and CDR2 FQNEAQ (reference sequence). The CDR3 protein is CASSPPGISTDTQYF. The CDR3 nucleotides are TGTGCCAGCAGCCCCCCCGGGATTTCCACAGATACGCAGTATTTT.

The chain joins TRBV30 to TRBJ1-5, with 8 bases aligning to TRBD1. Per germline, CDR1 GTSNPN and CDR2 SVGIG (reference sequence). V lost 1 base and J lost 6; bases outside the gene matches: 5. The CDR3 length is 14 residues. CDR3 sequence: CAWSGQQGVQPQHF. In DNA form, the CDR3 reads TGTGCCTGGAGTGGACAACAGGGGGTTCAGCCCCAGCATTTT.

The genes are TRBV4-3 and TRBJ1-4; D not resolved. V lost 0 bases and J 4 bases, leaving 24 bases between the germline ends. CDR1 is LGHNA and CDR2 is YSLEER in the germline V gene. The CDR3 consists of 20 residues. CDR3 in DNA: TGCGCCAGCAGCCAAGATCCCCGGAGAAGAGGGAGGGAGAATAATGAAAAACTGTTTTTT. As protein: CASSQDPRRRGRENNEKLFF.

This chain uses TRBV18 with TRBJ1-1, with D tentatively TRBD1 (5 bases). The germline V gene has CDR1 KGHSH and CDR2 LQKENI. The CDR3 is made up of 14 amino acids. V lost 8 bases and J lost 2, with 15 bases in between. The chain's CDR3 is CASHRGATNTEAFF. CDR3 DNA: TGTGCCAGCCACCGCGGGGCGACCAACACTGAAGCTTTCTTT.

The chain links TRBV11-2 to TRBJ1-1; possibly TRBD1 for D (5 bases). V was trimmed by 1 base and J by 7 bases, leaving 13 bases between them. The CDR3 has 14 residues. Looked up from germline, CDR1 is SGHAT and CDR2 is FQNNGV. The CDR3 sequence: CASSLGAGLGEAFF. As DNA, the CDR3 is TGTGCCAGCAGCTTAGGGGCAGGGTTGGGTGAAGCTTTCTTT. The variable domain in full, with the rest retrieved from reference TRBV11-2 and TRBJ1-1, is EAGVAQSPRYKIIEKRQSVAFWCNPISGHATLYWYQQILGQGPKLLIQFQNNGVVDDSQLPKDRFSAERLKGVDSTLKIQPAKLEDSAVYLCASSLGAGLGEAFFGQGTRLTVV.

V and J are TRBV19 and TRBJ2-1; TRBD2 matches at 7 bases. Per germline, CDR1 LNHDA and CDR2 SQIVND (reference sequence). The J segment lost 4 bases and the V segment lost 6 bases, leaving 12 bases of the junction unmatched. This CDR3 is 16 amino acids long. The CDR3 sequence: CASSLSAAGIYNEQFF. In DNA, the CDR3 is TGTGCCAGTAGCCTTTCAGCAGCGGGGATATACAATGAGCAGTTCTTC.

In this sample, this clone turned up a few times. The gene calls are TRBV28 and TRBJ1-5; D is possibly TRBD1 (6 bases). CDR1 is MDHEN, CDR2 SYDVKM, per germline. CDR3 length equals 17 residues. V lost 5 bases and J lost 3, with 20 bases in between. CDR3 in DNA: TGTGCCAGCAGTCTGGCGGGGGGGGGCGCGGACAATCAGCCCCAGCATTTT. It specifies CASSLAGGGADNQPQHF.

DNA for the CDR3: TGTGCCAGCAGCTTACAGGGCCAAAGCGAAGCTTTCTTT. It yields the protein CASSLQGQSEAFF. This chain links TRBV7-9 with TRBJ1-1; possibly TRBD1 for D (5 bases). Germline V gene lookup returns CDR1 SEHNR and CDR2 FQNEAQ (reference sequence). The V and J ends lost 2 bases and 8 bases respectively, with 12 bases between them. This CDR3 has 13 residues.

The chain employs TRBV10-1 and TRBJ2-7; TRBD1 matches 9 bases. J gave up 5 bases and V 2 bases, and 1 base lay outside the gene matches. Germline loops: CDR1 WNHNN, CDR2 SYGVQD (reference sequence). The CDR3 runs to 13 residues. CDR3 in amino acids: CASSEGTGNEQYF. The CDR3 bases are TGCGCCAGCAGTGAGGGGACAGGGAACGAGCAGTACTTC.

The chain couples TRBV6-5 to TRBJ2-7, with 8 bases lining up with TRBD1. The junction had 10 bases not matched to a gene; V was cut back by 6 bases and J by 6 bases. This CDR3 has 14 amino acids. Looked up from germline, CDR1 is MNHEY and CDR2 is SVGAGI. CDR3 coding DNA: TGTGCCAGCAGCAGGGGGCCTGATGGAAGCGAGCAGTACTTC. Its translation: CASSRGPDGSEQYF.

The chain employs TRBV5-8 and TRBJ2-7; D is uncertain. The V end lost 0 bases, the J end lost 1 base, and 8 bases lay between the germline ends. The germline gives CDR1 SGHTS, CDR2 YDEGEE. The CDR3 has 14 residues. CDR3 sequence: CASSLGFTSYEQYF. In DNA form, the CDR3 reads TGTGCCAGCAGCTTGGGCTTCACTTCCTACGAGCAGTACTTC.

The rearrangement links TRBV20-1 to TRBJ2-2; 9 positions match TRBD1. Trimming took 3 bases from V and 0 from J; bases not matched to a gene: 2. The CDR3 length is 15 residues. The germline V gene encodes CDR1 DFQATT and CDR2 SNEGSKA (reference sequence). The chain's CDR3 is CSASGDRANTGELFF. The CDR3 nucleotides are TGCAGTGCTAGTGGGGACAGGGCGAACACCGGGGAGCTGTTTTTT.